The T cell receptor beta chain described here comes from a study of cytomegalovirus exposure and HLA in healthy donors (dated by TCRdb to the late 2010s). Study-level background: In an earlier analysis of approximately 500 of the donors, less than 350 Gb of sequence data and 120 million or so unique TCR beta sequences from approximately 180 million T cells were reported. Of the 300 to 500 genotyped donors, over 80% were placed in the genetic ancestry cluster associated with self-reported Caucasian donors. The study profiled the T cell repertoires of more than 500 subjects by immunosequencing and related them to cytomegalovirus serostatus. In a later genetic analysis, genome-wide SNP genotypes for about 55% of the 666 donors were used, and that subset was treated as a discovery cohort. About 310 gigabases of sequencing data and 78 million or so unique TCR sequences were included in an early release covering about 700 HLA-typed donors. An earlier analysis of approximately 640 of the donors applied high-throughput TCR beta sequencing to assess whether each TCR beta V gene segment acted as functional or pseudogenic. Class I and class II HLA loci were covered by the typing at four-digit resolution. Typing coverage varied by locus: about 629-630 donors for A, B, C, DRB1 and DQB1; approximately 500 for DQA1; approximately 570 for DPA1; around 490 for DPB1. In a later analysis, previously published TCR beta repertoires from 600 to 850 donors were re-analyzed and high-resolution HLA genotyping was added so that TCR occurrence patterns could be studied. Donor age, sex, ethnicity and CMV serostatus were collected together with the repertoire data. All discovery cohort repertoires had been generated on a single sequencing platform. Besides the first cohort of 500 to 700 subjects, a separate validation cohort made up of over 95 different subjects was used. The study was designed to test whether signatures of past pathogen exposure could be identified by cataloging public T cell receptors. About 5 DR-DQ haplotypes were handled as single units for association and clustering, since linkage in the cohort was strong. Among roughly 400 genotyped donors of the cohort, an average of around 250,000 unique TCR beta nucleotide sequences was sequenced per donor, of which approximately 18% were non-productive. The later analysis used no new phenotypic data to find candidate immune exposures, relying instead on TCR beta sequences and their occurrence across donors. High-throughput TCR immunosequencing, statistical association of individual TCRs with disease status, and machine learning were combined to predict cytomegalovirus infection status. Summary of the overall study and its limitations: In an earlier analysis of 587 of the donors, most TCR beta V segments appeared in productive rearrangements about 90% or about 30% of the time, broadly matching IMGT annotations. Across donors, most TCR sequences were observed very rarely, whereas some public TCRs were present in many individuals. A few of the identified cytomegalovirus-associated TCR beta chains were confirmed in vitro to be specific for cytomegalovirus antigens. The study gave a list of 150 to 200 TCR beta chains associated with cytomegalovirus. Correlated functional status among segregating V segments might be attributable to linkage disequilibrium, but an unknown experimental factor could not be ruled out. A cluster of highly shared sequence variants was judged likely to represent a technical artifact of the sequencing pipeline. For the cohort, immune exposure information was limited to CMV serostatus. It was suggested by the authors that the approach could potentially be generalized to other disease states and immunological phenotypes. According to a later analysis, TCR association rates differed among HLA loci, with DRB1 alleles showing the most associated TCRs and HLA-C alleles showing the fewest. Because HLA typing was unavailable for some donors at each locus, only the typed subset was used in association tests. In a later analysis, 16,951 TCR beta sequences were associated with specific HLA alleles at a false discovery rate of 0.05. The 87-base-pair reads could not distinguish some IMGT-functional V segments, including TRBV6-2 and TRBV6-3, so those segments were excluded. Sequencing depth was assumed to be roughly uniform across donors in the presence/absence analyses, though that assumption may not hold. Only TCR beta chains were sequenced in this cohort, and the absence of alpha or paired-chain data limited detectable features. A further reported finding was that TCR beta sequences accurately predicted the HLA-A and HLA-B alleles for most subjects in the first cohort. V-gene and J-gene trimming of TCR beta chains was associated with a missense DCLRE1C variant in a later genetic analysis, and the association was replicated in an independent cohort. Because counts were too low, 15 to 20 rarely observed V segments, including chromosome 9 orphons, were left out of the earlier analysis of some 640 of the donors. When HLA alleles, especially DR and DQ, strongly co-occurred, TCR associations were difficult to assign to individual alleles. According to a later analysis, parvovirus B19, influenza, CMV and Epstein-Barr virus appeared linked to several top co-occurrence clusters. Cytomegalovirus status was reported to be diagnosed by the classifier with high specificity and sensitivity in both the original and validation cohorts. Compared with the approximately 670-donor mean, donors in an Asian-associated ancestry cluster had fewer N-insertions in productive TCRs, according to a later genetic analysis. Compared with equally common non-associated chains, HLA-associated TCR beta chains in a later analysis were more clonally expanded and had lower generation probabilities. According to a later analysis, most CMV-associated TCR beta chains appeared to be HLA-restricted, and the HLA associations seemed to be driven largely by CMV exposure.

This clone appeared a single time. The antigen it recognizes is unknown. One end of the junction varies from germline; a read error may be responsible. The library relied on the immunoSEQ multiplex PCR assay. For the multiplex PCR, a mixture combining 60 forward primers for TCR Vbeta segments and 13 reverse primers for TCR Jbeta segments was used. A multiplex PCR assay on genomic DNA amplified the CDR3 region of rearranged TCR beta genes. The amplified TCR beta libraries were sequenced on the Illumina HiSeq System as 87-base-pair reads. In the authors' own workflow: Across the 670 or so repertoires, a later analysis counted some 80 million unique TCR beta chains, roughly 11 million of which were shared by at least two donors. Raw reads were error-corrected and collapsed into unique sequences with a nearest-neighbor algorithm that merged closely related sequences to remove PCR and sequencing errors. To assign V, D and J gene segments, CDR3 sequences were aligned to IMGT reference sequences. For a sequence to be retained, a match of at least six nucleotides to both a V gene segment and a J gene segment was required. Rearrangements were classified as productive when the CDR3 lacked stop codons and remained in frame with V and J, and all other rearrangements were classified as non-productive. Following IMGT convention, CDR3 was defined as the stretch from the second conserved V-encoded cysteine up to the conserved J-encoded phenylalanine. In an earlier analysis of roughly 580 of the donors, sequences lacking an unambiguous match to a single V gene segment were excluded. In an earlier analysis of 500 to 750 of the donors, V segments were called functional above 56.7% productive rearrangements and were called segregating when the between-donor standard deviation exceeded 5%. A statistical classification framework was built for diagnosing cytomegalovirus status from the catalog of TCR beta chain sequences. In a later analysis, TCR nucleotide sequences were compared against IMGT/GENE-DB human TR gene sequences so that V and J genes could be assigned. Using the TCRdist pipeline, a later analysis assigned CDR3 sequences along with most-parsimonious VDJ recombination scenarios. In a later analysis, every TCR beta chain was defined by the combination of its CDR3 amino acid sequence and its V-gene family, and reads without a unique V-gene family were dropped. To address suspected cross-contamination and a sequencing artifact, a later analysis removed around 600 highly shared, low-generation-probability nucleotide sequences. For each public chain, a later analysis derived a clonal expansion index from normalized ranks of inferred template counts within each repertoire. Generation probabilities in a later analysis came from a VDJ recombination model fitted to out-of-frame rearrangements, and those results were checked against IGoR. In a later analysis, TCR-TCR, TCR-HLA and TCR-CMV co-occurrence was scored with hypergeometric tests, and a repertoire-size bias correction was applied to TCR pairs. False discovery rates were estimated in a later analysis by permuting HLA or CMV assignments 20 times. In a later analysis, co-occurring TCRs were grouped using DBSCAN, with TCRdist sequence similarity added in when clustering inside HLA-allele-positive subsets. Co-occurrence clustering excluded repertoires with fewer than 30,000 or more than 120,000 public chains, plus five with anomalous nucleotide sharing. The source is immuneACCESS, and TCRdb retained only in-frame sequences with V and J called. Part of the clones is not carried over; for the studies checked, unresolved V genes explain less than half of this, and the remainder is unexplained. V, J and clone size are taken as reported in that table, and D and trimming were inferred from the DNA itself. The table for this sample lists roughly 100,000 clones; 65% to 90% of them were counted only once. The ten top clones hold more than 1.5% of the sample.

The cohort comprised hundreds of healthy bone marrow donors. At the time of sampling, all cohort members were nominally healthy, though unrecorded immune exposures were likely present. The donor was CMV seronegative and belonged to the group of over 300 seronegative cohort members. Every donor gave a peripheral blood sample, and the peripheral blood mononuclear cells from that sample were used for TCR beta sequencing. Genomic DNA was extracted from the blood cell samples with the Qiagen DNeasy Blood Extraction Kit. Reading from cysteine to phenylalanine, the CDR3 counts 11 amino acids. CDR3 DNA only is kept here, 33 bases in frame from base 1. CDR1 and CDR2 are drawn from the germline V gene (reference sequence): SEHNR, FQNEAQ.

The sequencing input was PBMCs. This receptor chain uses TRBV7-9 and TRBJ2-7, with the D gene not confidently named. This clonotype originated in a man aged 45-65 years in good health and CMV-seronegative. The CDR3 has the sequence CSSSPIEEQYF. The bases read TGTTCCAGCAGCCCGATCGAGGAGCAGTACTTC. Here the CDR3 is joined to the reference TRBV7-9 and TRBJ2-7 genes, and the full variable domain is: DTGVSQNPRHKITKRGQNVTFRCDPISEHNRLYWYRQTLGQGPEFLTYFQNEAQLEKSRLLSDRFSAERPKGSFSTLEIQRTEQGDSAMYLCSSSPIEEQYFGPGTRLTVT.